This T cell receptor (beta chain) was sequenced during a study of neurological immune-mediated disorders. General study results and limits: HTLV-1-associated myelopathy ranked highest for TCR clonal expansion and multiple sclerosis lowest, beneath healthy controls.

A remark on this clonotype: Its target is unknown.

The unsorted libraries originated from 2 million PBMCs that had been stored at -80 C. The making of cDNA relied on 5'RACE with 10-nucleotide random UMIs. TCRdb used MiXCR to reprocess the 5' RACE reads, holding one entry per CDR3 protein. Seen here are 25,000 to 35,000 distinct CDR3 sequences, 15% observed once, and the top ten hold 25% to 35%. Germline lookup yields CDR1 ENHRY and CDR2 SYGVKD. The length of the CDR3 is 15 residues. Trimming removed 8 bases from V and 6 bases from J; junction bases left unmatched: 9. Sequenced input: PBMCs. This chain links TRBV10-3 with TRBJ2-3, with 12 bases that match TRBD2. This receptor was identified in a man between 65 and 85 years old in good health. In DNA form, the CDR3 reads TGTGCCATCTCCTCTAGCGGGGGGGCCTGGGATACGCAGTATTTT. It encodes CAISSSGGAWDTQYF.